The T cell receptor beta chain described here comes from a study of blood T cell repertoires in COVID-19. Study as a whole: Sites across the United States, Italy and Spain contributed samples from acute and convalescent COVID-19.

Seattle's cohort entered during active infection and was followed longitudinally. The CDR3 extends over 15 amino acids. Per germline, CDR1 SGHTA and CDR2 FQGTGA. Trimming took 0 bases from V and 0 from J, leaving 6 bases between them. The repertoire was sequenced with immunoSEQ multiplex PCR; TCRdb's copy has only in-frame clones and lacks some. The sample contains about 170,000 clones, over 80% of which appear only once. The TCR was taken from a man younger than 40 with COVID-19, enrolled during active disease. The V call is TRBV7-3, the J call TRBJ2-1; D might be TRBD2 (5 bases). The sequenced material came from peripheral blood. CDR3 DNA: TGTGCCAGCAGCTTAACCCGGGACTCCTACAATGAGCAGTTCTTC. This codes for CASSLTRDSYNEQFF.